This T cell receptor (beta chain) appears in the sequencing data of a study of identifying expanded T cells in peripheral blood. TCRdb's table, derived via immunoSEQ multiplex PCR, lists solely in-frame clones and lacks some. The table includes under 100,000 clones, roughly 90% detected once. The V gene lost 7 bases and the J gene lost 5 bases, with 15 bases spanning the gap. Germline-derived CDR1 and CDR2 are SGHTA and FQGNSA. There are 14 residues in the CDR3. During the collection period, no donor immune events like infections were recorded. This chain uses TRBV7-2 with TRBJ2-1; D ambiguous. Sequencing was performed on blood. The clonotype comes from a person aged 18-70 years in good health. CDR3 protein: CASTPRVFHNEQFF. The DNA of the CDR3 is TGTGCCAGCACCCCCCGGGTGTTTCACAATGAGCAGTTCTTC.